These T cell receptor beta chains were read from a single sample in a study of glioma-infiltrating T cells. TCRdb recomputed calls from the multiplex PCR reads with MiXCR, one row per CDR3 protein. The sample lists 300,000 to 450,000 distinct CDR3 sequences, 41% occurring once. Sequencing used glioma tissue, nonneoplastic brain tissue, or PBMCs (not recorded which). The receptors originated from a human donor with low-grade glioma or glioblastoma, undergoing nonglioma brain surgery, or in good health (not recorded which). The CDR3 runs from the conserved cysteine through the conserved F or W. The D gene is left open where the match is weak. Size is stated for part of the rows, as once, few or many counts, or as a class when the clone is expanded.

J | V | D | size | length | DNA | CDR3
TRBJ2-3 | TRBV7-2 | TRBD2 | . | 17 | TGTGCCAGCAGCTTAGCCCGGACTAGCGGACGCACAGATACGCAGTATTTT | CASSLARTSGRTDTQYF
TRBJ1-5 | TRBV19 | . | once | 12 | TGTGCCAGTAGTATAATAGGGGAGCGGCAGCATTTT | CASSIIGERQHF
TRBJ2-7 | TRBV19 | . | . | 14 | TGTGCCAGTAGTATTGGGCTAGTTTCTCGCGAGCAGTACTTC | CASSIGLVSREQYF
TRBJ2-7 | TRBV7-2 | . | few | 15 | TGTGCCAGCAGCTTAGGGGGGGACCCCTCCTACGAGCAGTACTTC | CASSLGGDPSYEQYF
TRBJ2-4 | TRBV11-2 | TRBD2 | few | 16 | TGTGCCAGCAGCTTAGTAGGAGCGGGAGGGCTAGATAACCGGTACTTC | CASSLVGAGGLDNRYF
TRBJ2-7 | TRBV20-1 | TRBD2 | . | 15 | TGCAGTGCTCCACGACTAGCGGGAGCTTCCTACGAGCAGTACTTC | CSAPRLAGASYEQYF
TRBJ2-7 | TRBV6-5 | . | many | 15 | TGTGCCAGCAGTTACACGACCGGCGGATACTACGAGCAGTACTTC | CASSYTTGGYYEQYF
TRBJ2-5 | TRBV4-3 | . | few | 14 | TGCGCCAGCAGCCAGCTAACATTAGGAGGGACCCAGTACTTC | CASSQLTLGGTQYF
TRBJ2-3 | TRBV4-3 | . | . | 12 | TGCGCCAGCAGCCTACGACAAGATACGCAGTATTTT | CASSLRQDTQYF
TRBJ2-1 | TRBV5-1 | TRBD2 | many | 17 | TGCGCCAGCAGCTCCTGGACTAGCGGGAGCTCTTACAATGAGCAGTTCTTC | CASSSWTSGSSYNEQFF
TRBJ1-4 | TRBV5-4 | TRBD1 | . | 13 | TGTGCCAGCAGCCCCGACAGGGCTGAAAAACTGTTTTTT | CASSPDRAEKLFF
TRBJ2-3 | TRBV4-3 | . | few | 18 | TGCGCCAGCAGCCAAGGCCTGGGGGCTAGCGGTCACACAGATACGCAGTATTTT | CASSQGLGASGHTDTQYF
TRBJ1-1 | TRBV7-6 | . | . | 14 | TGTGCCAGCAGACCGCCGACATTGAGCACTGAAGCTCTCTTT | CASRPPTLSTEALF
TRBJ2-1 | TRBV30 | . | . | 13 | TGTGCCTGGAGTGTTGGGGGTGGCAATGAGCAGTTCTTC | CAWSVGGGNEQFF
TRBJ2-7 | TRBV7-9 | TRBD2 | . | 15 | TGTGCCAGCAGCCCGGGACTAGCGTGGACCTACGAGCAGTACTTC | CASSPGLAWTYEQYF